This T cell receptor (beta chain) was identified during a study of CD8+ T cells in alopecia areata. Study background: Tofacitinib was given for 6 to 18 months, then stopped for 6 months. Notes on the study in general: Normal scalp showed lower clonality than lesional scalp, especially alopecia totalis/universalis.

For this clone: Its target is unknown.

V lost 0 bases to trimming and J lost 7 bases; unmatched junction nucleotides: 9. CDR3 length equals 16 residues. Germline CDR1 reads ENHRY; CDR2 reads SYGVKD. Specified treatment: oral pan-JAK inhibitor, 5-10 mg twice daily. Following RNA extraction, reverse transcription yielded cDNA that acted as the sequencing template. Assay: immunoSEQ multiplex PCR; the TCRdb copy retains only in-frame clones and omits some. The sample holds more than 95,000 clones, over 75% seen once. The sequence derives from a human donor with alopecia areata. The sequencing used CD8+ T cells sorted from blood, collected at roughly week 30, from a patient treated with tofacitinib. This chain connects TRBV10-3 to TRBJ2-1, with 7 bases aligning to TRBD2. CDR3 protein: CAISESAGAPRNEQFF. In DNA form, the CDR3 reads TGTGCCATCAGTGAGTCGGCGGGAGCCCCGAGGAATGAGCAGTTCTTC.